The 11 T cell receptor beta chains below all came from one sample that was sequenced in a study of shared clonotypes between healthy human individuals. TCRdb's copy holds only in-frame clones and misses some; the assay was immunoSEQ multiplex PCR. Of about 1,500,000 clones listed, more than 95% are singletons. Input material: naive CD4+ T cells sorted from blood. Stated subset: CD45RA+ positively selected. These receptors all stem from a man aged 25-40 years in good health.

V usage is TRBV19 and J usage is TRBJ2-7, with 10 positions matching TRBD2. V lost 9 bases to trimming and J lost 7 bases; unmatched junction nucleotides: 6. The CDR3 length is 12 residues. Germline lookup yields CDR1 LNHDA and CDR2 SQIVND (reference sequence). CDR3 coding DNA: TGTGCCAGCAAGGGACTAGCGCTAGAGCAGTACTTC. It encodes CASKGLALEQYF.

The chain recombines TRBV9 with TRBJ2-7, with 13 bases fitting TRBD2. Germline trimming cut 3 bases from V and 5 bases from J; bases unmatched to any gene: 8. The germline V gene encodes CDR1 SGDLS and CDR2 YYNGEE. This CDR3 comprises 16 residues. The CDR3 region is CASSATGLAGVDEQYF. In DNA, the CDR3 is TGTGCCAGCAGCGCAACTGGACTAGCGGGAGTTGACGAGCAGTACTTC.

The V call is TRBV10-1, the J call TRBJ2-1; 7 bases are shared with TRBD1. The germline V gene encodes CDR1 WNHNN and CDR2 SYGVQD (reference sequence). This CDR3 spans 15 amino acids. Trimming cost V 3 bases and J 8 bases; bases outside gene matches: 10. The CDR3 here is CASSEDRDPRDEQFF. As DNA, the CDR3 is TGCGCCAGCAGTGAAGACAGGGATCCTCGCGATGAGCAGTTCTTC.

The chain recombines TRBV7-9 with TRBJ2-3, with unresolved D. Looked up from germline, CDR1 is SEHNR and CDR2 is FQNEAQ (reference sequence). V was pared by 4 bases and J by 6 bases, with 8 bases between. The CDR3 has 12 amino acids. The CDR3, as DNA: TGTGCCAGCAGCTCAGTTAGCGATACGCAGTATTTT. This encodes CASSSVSDTQYF.

V is TRBV9 and J is TRBJ1-4; D is ambiguous. This CDR3 is built from 18 residues. Germline V gene data show CDR1 as SGDLS and CDR2 as YYNGEE. The ends were cut back, 0 bases at V and 0 bases at J, with 15 bases in the middle. The CDR3 DNA reads TGTGCCAGCAGCGTAGGTTCGGGTACGAGAGCAACTAATGAAAAACTGTTTTTT. Amino acids: CASSVGSGTRATNEKLFF.

Concerning this clone itself: At the DNA level, this CDR3 is encoded by other sequences in the same sample as well. The chain joins TRBV5-1 to TRBJ1-1; perhaps TRBD1 as D (6 bases). CDR1 is SGHRS, CDR2 YFSETQ, per germline. The V end lost 4 bases, the J end lost 1 base, and 11 bases lay between the germline ends. The CDR3 spans 14 residues. Written as DNA, the CDR3 is TGCGCCAGCAGCCCGTTGACAGGGAACACTGAAGCTTTCTTT. Residues: CASSPLTGNTEAFF.

This sequence joins TRBV19 and TRBJ2-3; D not resolved. Germline CDR1 and CDR2: LNHDA and SQIVND (reference sequence). The V and J ends lost 3 bases and 0 bases respectively, with 7 bases between them. The CDR3 covers 14 residues. The CDR3 DNA is TGTGCCAGTAGTATGGGCAGTAGCACAGATACGCAGTATTTT. Amino acid sequence: CASSMGSSTDTQYF. Full variable domain (remainder filled in from reference TRBV19 and TRBJ2-3): DGGITQSPKYLFRKEGQNVTLSCEQNLNHDAMYWYRQDPGQGLRLIYYSQIVNDFQKGDIAEGYSVSREKKESFPLTVTSAQKNPTAFYLCASSMGSSTDTQYFGPGTRLTVL.

The chain has TRBV28 and TRBJ1-2, with 7 nucleotides matching TRBD1. Trimming removed 3 bases from V and 4 bases from J; junction bases left unmatched: 11. From germline, CDR1 is MDHEN and CDR2 SYDVKM. This CDR3 has 16 residues. CDR3: CASSLPTRGSSYGYTF. Written as DNA, the CDR3 is TGTGCCAGCAGTTTGCCTACCAGGGGGAGTAGCTATGGCTACACCTTC.

The J gene is TRBJ2-1, the V gene TRBV5-4; D might be TRBD2 (5 bases). This CDR3 has 13 amino acids. V lost 0 bases to trimming and J lost 10 bases, with 11 bases between them. The germline gives CDR1 SGHNT, CDR2 YYREEE (reference sequence). DNA for the CDR3: TGTGCCAGCAGCTTGGGAGGGAGATGGGAGCAGTTCTTC. Its translation: CASSLGGRWEQFF.

The rearrangement uses TRBV18 and TRBJ2-3; D is uncertain. V lost 3 bases, J lost 0 bases, and 10 bases lay in between. The CDR3 spans 15 residues. In germline, CDR1 is KGHSH, CDR2 LQKENI. CDR3 in amino acids: CASSPPFASTDTQYF. CDR3 DNA: TGTGCCAGCTCACCTCCTTTCGCCAGCACAGATACGCAGTATTTT. The full variable domain, rest sourced from reference TRBV18 and TRBJ2-3, is NAGVMQNPRHLVRRRGQEARLRCSPMKGHSHVYWYRQLPEEGLKFMVYLQKENIIDESGMPKERFSAEFPKEGPSILRIQQVVRGDSAAYFCASSPPFASTDTQYFGPGTRLTVL.

This chain joins TRBV18 and TRBJ2-7; 8 bases are a match to TRBD1. Germline trimming cut 4 bases from V and 6 bases from J; bases unmatched to any gene: 11. The CDR3 loop spans 15 amino acids. Germline lookup yields CDR1 KGHSH and CDR2 LQKENI. The CDR3 loop is CASSRGDRSDLEQYF. The CDR3 bases are TGTGCCAGCTCACGGGGGGACAGGTCCGATCTCGAGCAGTACTTC.